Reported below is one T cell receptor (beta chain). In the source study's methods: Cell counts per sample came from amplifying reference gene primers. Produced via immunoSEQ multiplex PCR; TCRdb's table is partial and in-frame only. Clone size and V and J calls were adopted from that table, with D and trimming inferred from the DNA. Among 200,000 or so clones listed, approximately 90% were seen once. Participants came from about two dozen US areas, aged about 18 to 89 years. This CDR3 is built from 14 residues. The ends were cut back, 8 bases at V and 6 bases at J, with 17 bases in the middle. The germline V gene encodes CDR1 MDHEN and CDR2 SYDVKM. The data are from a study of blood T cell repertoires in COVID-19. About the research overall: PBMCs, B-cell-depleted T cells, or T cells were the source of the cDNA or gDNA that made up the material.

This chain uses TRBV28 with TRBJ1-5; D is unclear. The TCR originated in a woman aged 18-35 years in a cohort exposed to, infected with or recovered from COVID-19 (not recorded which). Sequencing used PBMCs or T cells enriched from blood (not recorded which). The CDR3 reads CASERHNLGQPQHF. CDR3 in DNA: TGTGCCAGCGAACGACATAATCTGGGTCAGCCCCAGCATTTT.